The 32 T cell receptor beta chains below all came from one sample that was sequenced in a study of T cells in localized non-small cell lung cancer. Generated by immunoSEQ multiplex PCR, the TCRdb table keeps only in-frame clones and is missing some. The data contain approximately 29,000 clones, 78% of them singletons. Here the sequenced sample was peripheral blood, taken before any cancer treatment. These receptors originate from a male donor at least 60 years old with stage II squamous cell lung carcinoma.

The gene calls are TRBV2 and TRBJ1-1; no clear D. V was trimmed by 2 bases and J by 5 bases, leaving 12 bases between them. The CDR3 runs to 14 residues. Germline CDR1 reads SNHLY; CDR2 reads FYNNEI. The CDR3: CASSELGGRTEAFF. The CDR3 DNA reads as TGTGCCAGCAGTGAACTTGGAGGGCGGACTGAAGCTTTCTTT.

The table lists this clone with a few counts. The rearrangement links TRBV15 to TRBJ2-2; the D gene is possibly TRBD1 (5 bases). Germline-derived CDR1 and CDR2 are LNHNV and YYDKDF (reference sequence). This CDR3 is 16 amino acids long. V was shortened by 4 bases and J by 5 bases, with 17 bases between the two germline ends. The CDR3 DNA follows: TGTGCCACCAGCATACTCACTATAAGGGGAACCGGGGAGCTGTTTTTT. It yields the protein CATSILTIRGTGELFF.

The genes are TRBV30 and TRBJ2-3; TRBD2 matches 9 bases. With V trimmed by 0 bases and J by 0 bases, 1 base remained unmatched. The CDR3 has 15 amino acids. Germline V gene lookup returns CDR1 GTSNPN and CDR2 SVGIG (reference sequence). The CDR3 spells CAWSVGLASTDTQYF. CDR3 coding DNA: TGTGCCTGGAGTGTCGGACTAGCGAGCACAGATACGCAGTATTTT. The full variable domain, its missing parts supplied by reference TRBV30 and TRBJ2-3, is SQTIHQWPATLVQPVGSPLSLECTVEGTSNPNLYWYRQAAGRGLQLLFYSVGIGQISSEVPQNLSASRPQDRQFILSSKKLLLSDSGFYLCAWSVGLASTDTQYFGPGTRLTVL.

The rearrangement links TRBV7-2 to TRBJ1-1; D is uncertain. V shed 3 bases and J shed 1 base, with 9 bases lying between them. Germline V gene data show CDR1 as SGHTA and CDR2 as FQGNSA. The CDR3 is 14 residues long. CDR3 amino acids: CASSLGWGNTEAFF. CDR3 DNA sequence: TGTGCCAGCAGCTTGGGGTGGGGGAACACTGAAGCTTTCTTT.

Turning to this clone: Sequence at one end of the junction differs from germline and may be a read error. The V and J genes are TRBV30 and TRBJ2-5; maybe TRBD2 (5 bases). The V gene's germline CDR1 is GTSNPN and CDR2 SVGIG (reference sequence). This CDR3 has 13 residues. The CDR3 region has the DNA TGTGCCTGGAGCGGCCTAGCCCAAGAGCCCCAGTACTTC. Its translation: CAWSGLAQEPQYF.

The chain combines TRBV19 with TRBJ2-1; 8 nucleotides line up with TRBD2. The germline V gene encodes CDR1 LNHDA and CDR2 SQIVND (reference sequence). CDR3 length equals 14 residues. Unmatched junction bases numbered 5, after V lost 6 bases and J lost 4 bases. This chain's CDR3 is CASRAGGLYNEQFF. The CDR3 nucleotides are TGTGCCAGTAGGGCGGGGGGCCTATACAATGAGCAGTTCTTC.

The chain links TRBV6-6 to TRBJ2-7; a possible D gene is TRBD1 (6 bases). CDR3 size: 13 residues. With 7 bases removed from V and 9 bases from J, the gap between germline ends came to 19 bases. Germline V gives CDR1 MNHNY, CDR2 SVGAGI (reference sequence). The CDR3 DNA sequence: TGTGCCAGCACCCAGGGGTTACCTGGGGCGCAGTACTTC. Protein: CASTQGLPGAQYF.

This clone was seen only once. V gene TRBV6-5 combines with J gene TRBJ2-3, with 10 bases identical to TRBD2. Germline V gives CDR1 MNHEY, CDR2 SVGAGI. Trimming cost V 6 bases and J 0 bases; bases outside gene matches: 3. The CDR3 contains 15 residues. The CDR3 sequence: CASSPLAGSTDTQYF. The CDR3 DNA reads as TGTGCCAGCAGCCCACTAGCGGGAAGCACAGATACGCAGTATTTT.

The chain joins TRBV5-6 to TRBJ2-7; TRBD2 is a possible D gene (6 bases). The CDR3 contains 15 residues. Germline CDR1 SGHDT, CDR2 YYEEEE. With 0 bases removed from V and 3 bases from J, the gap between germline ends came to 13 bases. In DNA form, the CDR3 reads TGTGCCAGCAGCTTGGCGGCAGGGACTGGCTACGAGCAGTACTTC. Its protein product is CASSLAAGTGYEQYF.

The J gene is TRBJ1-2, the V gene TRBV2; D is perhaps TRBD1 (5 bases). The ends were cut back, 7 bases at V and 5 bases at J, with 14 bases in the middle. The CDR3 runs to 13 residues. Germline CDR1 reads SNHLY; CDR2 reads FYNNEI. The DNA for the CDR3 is TGTGCCAGCAACCAGGGAGTTACTTATGGCTACACCTTC. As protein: CASNQGVTYGYTF.

This CDR3 reads CASNPPNTGELFF. CDR3 coding DNA: TGTGCCAGTAACCCCCCGAACACCGGGGAGCTGTTTTTT. The rearrangement joins TRBV19 to TRBJ2-2; D ambiguous. This CDR3 contains 13 residues. V lost 7 bases and J 0 bases, leaving 6 bases between the germline ends. CDR1 LNHDA and CDR2 SQIVND come from the germline V gene (reference sequence).

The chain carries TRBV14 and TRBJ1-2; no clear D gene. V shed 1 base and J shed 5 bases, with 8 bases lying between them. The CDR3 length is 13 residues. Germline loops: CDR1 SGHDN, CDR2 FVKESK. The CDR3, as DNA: TGTGCCAGCAGCCAAGCCGGGCCTTATGGCTACACCTTC. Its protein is CASSQAGPYGYTF. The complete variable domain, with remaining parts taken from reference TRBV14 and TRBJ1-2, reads EAGVTQFPSHSVIEKGQTVTLRCDPISGHDNLYWYRRVMGKEIKFLLHFVKESKQDESGMPNNRFLAERTGGTYSTLKVQPAELEDSGVYFCASSQAGPYGYTFGSGTRLTVV.

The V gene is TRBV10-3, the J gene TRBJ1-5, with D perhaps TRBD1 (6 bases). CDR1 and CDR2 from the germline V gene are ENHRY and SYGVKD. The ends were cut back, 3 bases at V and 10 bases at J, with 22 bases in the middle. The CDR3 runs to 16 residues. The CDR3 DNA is TGTGCCATCAGTGACCCAGCCACGGGGGGCGATGAACCCCAGCATTTT. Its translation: CAISDPATGGDEPQHF.

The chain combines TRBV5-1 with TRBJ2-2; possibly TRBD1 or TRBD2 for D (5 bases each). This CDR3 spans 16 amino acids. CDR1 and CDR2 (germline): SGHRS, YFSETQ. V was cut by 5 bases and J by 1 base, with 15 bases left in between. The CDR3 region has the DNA TGCGCCAGCAGGGGGACCGCTCCGAGGAACACCGGGGAGCTGTTTTTT. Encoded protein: CASRGTAPRNTGELFF.

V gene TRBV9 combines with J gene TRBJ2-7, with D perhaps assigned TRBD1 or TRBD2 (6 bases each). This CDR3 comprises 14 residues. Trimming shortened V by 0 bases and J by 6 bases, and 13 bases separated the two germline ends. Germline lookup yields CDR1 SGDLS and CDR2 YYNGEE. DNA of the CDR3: TGTGCCAGCAGCGTAGGTGGCAGGGGAGGCGAGCAGTACTTC. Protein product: CASSVGGRGGEQYF.

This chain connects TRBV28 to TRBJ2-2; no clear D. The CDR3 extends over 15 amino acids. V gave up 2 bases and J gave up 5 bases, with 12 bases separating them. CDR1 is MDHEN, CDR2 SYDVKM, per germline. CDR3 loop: CASSLPTGRTGELFF. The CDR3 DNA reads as TGTGCCAGCAGTTTACCAACCGGACGGACCGGGGAGCTGTTTTTT.

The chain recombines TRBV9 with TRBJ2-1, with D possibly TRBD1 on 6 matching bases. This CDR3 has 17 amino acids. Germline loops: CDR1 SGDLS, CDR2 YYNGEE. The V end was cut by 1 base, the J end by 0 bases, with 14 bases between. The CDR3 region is CASSVRDTQSSYNEQFF. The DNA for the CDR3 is TGTGCCAGCAGCGTAAGGGACACCCAGAGCTCCTACAATGAGCAGTTCTTC.

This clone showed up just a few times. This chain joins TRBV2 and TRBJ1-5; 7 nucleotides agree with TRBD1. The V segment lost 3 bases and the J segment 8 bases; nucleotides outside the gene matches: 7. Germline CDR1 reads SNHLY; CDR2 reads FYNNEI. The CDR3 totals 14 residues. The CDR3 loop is CASSETGPHEPQHF. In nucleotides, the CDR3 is TGTGCCAGCAGTGAGACAGGGCCTCATGAGCCCCAGCATTTT.

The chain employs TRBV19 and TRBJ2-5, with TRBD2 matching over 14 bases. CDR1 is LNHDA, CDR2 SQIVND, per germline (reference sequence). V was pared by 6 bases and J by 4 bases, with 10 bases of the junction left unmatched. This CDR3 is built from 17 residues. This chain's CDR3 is CASRPKLGLAGGETQYF. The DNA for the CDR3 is TGTGCCAGTAGGCCAAAGCTCGGACTAGCGGGAGGAGAGACCCAGTACTTC.

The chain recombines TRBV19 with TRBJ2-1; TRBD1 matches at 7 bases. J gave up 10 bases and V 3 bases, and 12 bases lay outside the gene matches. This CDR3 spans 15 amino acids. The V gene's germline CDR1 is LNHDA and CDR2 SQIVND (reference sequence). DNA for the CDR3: TGTGCCAGTAGTATCCGGGACAGTGGTTCAGGGGAGCAGTTCTTC. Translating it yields CASSIRDSGSGEQFF.

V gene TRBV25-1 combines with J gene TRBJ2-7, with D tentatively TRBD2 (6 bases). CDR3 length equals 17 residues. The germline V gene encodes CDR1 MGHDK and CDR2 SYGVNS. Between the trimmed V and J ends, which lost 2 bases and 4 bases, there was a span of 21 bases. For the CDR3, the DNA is TGTGCCAGCAGTGAAGCGAGATCCCCCCCGCGGGGTTACGAGCAGTACTTC. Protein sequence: CASSEARSPPRGYEQYF.

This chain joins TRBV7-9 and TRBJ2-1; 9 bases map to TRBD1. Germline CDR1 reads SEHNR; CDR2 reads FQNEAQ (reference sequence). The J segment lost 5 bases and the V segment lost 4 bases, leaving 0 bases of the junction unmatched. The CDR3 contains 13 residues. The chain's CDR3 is CASSWDRDNEQFF. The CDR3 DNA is TGTGCCAGCAGCTGGGACAGGGACAATGAGCAGTTCTTC.

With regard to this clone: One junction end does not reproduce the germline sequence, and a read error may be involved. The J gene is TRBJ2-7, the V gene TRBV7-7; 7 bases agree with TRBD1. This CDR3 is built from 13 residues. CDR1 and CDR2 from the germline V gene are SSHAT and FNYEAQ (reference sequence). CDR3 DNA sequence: TGTGCTAGCAGCATCCGACAGGGCAGGGAGCAGTACTTC. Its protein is CASSIRQGREQYF.

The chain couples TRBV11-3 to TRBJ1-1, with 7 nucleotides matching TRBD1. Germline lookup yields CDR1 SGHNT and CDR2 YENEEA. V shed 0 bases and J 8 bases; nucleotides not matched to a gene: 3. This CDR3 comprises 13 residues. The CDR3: CASSLDSGGEAFF. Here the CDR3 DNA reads TGTGCCAGCAGCTTAGATTCAGGGGGGGAAGCTTTCTTT.

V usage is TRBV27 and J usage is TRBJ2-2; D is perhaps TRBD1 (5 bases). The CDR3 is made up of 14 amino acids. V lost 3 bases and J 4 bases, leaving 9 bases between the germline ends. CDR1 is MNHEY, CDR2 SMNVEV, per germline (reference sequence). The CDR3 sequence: CASSFQGITGELFF. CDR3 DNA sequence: TGTGCCAGCAGTTTCCAGGGTATCACCGGGGAGCTGTTTTTT.

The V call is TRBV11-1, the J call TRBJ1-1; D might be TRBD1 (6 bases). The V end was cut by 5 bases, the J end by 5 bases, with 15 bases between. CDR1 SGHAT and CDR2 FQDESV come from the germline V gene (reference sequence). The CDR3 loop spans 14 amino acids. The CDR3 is CASSPGAGGTEAFF. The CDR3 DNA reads TGTGCCAGCAGCCCGGGGGCGGGAGGGACTGAAGCTTTCTTT.

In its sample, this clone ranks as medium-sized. CDR3 coding DNA: TGTGCCAGCAGTCATACAGGGCTATACGGTCAGCCCCAGCATTTT. Translation: CASSHTGLYGQPQHF. The genes are TRBV5-6 and TRBJ1-5; tentatively, D is TRBD1 (6 bases). CDR1 is SGHDT and CDR2 is YYEEEE in the germline V gene. CDR3 length equals 15 residues. V was shortened by 5 bases and J by 6 bases, with 18 bases between the two germline ends.

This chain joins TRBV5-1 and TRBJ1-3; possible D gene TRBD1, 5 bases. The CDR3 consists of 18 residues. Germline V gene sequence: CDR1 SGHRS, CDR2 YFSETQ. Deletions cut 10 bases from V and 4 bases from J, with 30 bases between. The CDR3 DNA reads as TGCGCCCCAGCCAGCACAAGGAATCTCAGGGTCGGCGGAAACACCATATATTTT. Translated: CAPASTRNLRVGGNTIYF.

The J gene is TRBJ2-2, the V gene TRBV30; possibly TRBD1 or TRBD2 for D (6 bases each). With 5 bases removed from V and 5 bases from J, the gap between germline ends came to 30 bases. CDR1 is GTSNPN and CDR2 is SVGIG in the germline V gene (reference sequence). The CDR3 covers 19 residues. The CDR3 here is CAWDLRGRSGPGRTGELFF. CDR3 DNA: TGTGCCTGGGACCTCCGGGGGCGGAGTGGTCCGGGGAGAACCGGGGAGCTGTTTTTT.

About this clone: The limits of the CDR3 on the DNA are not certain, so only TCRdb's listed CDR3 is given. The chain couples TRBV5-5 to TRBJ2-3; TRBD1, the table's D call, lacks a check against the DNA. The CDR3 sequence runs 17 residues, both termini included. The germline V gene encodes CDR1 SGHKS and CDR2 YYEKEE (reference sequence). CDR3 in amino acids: CASSFGPGQGNTDTQYF.

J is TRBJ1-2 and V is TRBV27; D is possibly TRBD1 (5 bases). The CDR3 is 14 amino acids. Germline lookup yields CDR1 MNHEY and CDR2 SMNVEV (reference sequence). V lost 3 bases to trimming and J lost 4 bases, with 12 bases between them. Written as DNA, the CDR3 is TGTGCCAGCAGTTTTGGGGGGTTCGGCTATGGCTACACCTTC. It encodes CASSFGGFGYGYTF.

The CDR3 DNA reads TGTGCCAGCAGCGAATTCACAGGGGGGATTGGAAACACCATATATTTT. Protein: CASSEFTGGIGNTIYF. J is TRBJ1-3 and V is TRBV9, with TRBD1 matching 8 bases. Trimming removed 3 bases from V and 3 bases from J; junction bases left unmatched: 8. CDR3 length equals 16 residues. CDR1 is SGDLS, CDR2 YYNGEE, per germline.